Sequencing of this TCR beta chain was carried out in a study of cytomegalovirus exposure and HLA in healthy donors. Primers included in the PCR were 60 Vbeta and 13 Jbeta primers. This table comes from immunoSEQ multiplex PCR, and its TCRdb copy is limited to in-frame clones, with some not included. The table includes over 150,000 clones, over 60% detected once. The length of the CDR3 is 15 residues. V was pared by 4 bases and J by 3 bases, with 3 bases of the junction left unmatched. Germline lookup yields CDR1 LGHNA and CDR2 YSLEER. The sample comprised PBMCs. The chain is built from TRBV4-3 and TRBJ2-1; 10 bases are a match to TRBD1. This TCR was sampled from a young woman in good health and CMV-seronegative. The CDR3 coding sequence is TGCGCCAGCAGCCCTCGGACAGGGGGCTACAATGAGCAGTTCTTC. Amino acid sequence: CASSPRTGGYNEQFF.